The subject of this entry is one T cell receptor beta chain. Its specificity is not known. RNA transcripts were the template for amplifying TCR beta CDR3 regions. HTBI primers were the set used in a first-round RT-PCR of the TCR CDR3. Each CDR3 protein gets one entry after TCRdb re-called the multiplex PCR reads with MiXCR. The table records roughly 380,000 distinct CDR3 sequences, around 15% of them present only once. This sample is part of a study of T cells in Graves' hyperthyroidism and ophthalmopathy. Overall study findings and caveats: A model using 13 V-J features told ophthalmopathy apart from stable hyperthyroidism.

The CDR3 totals 13 residues. Germline CDR1 and CDR2: SGHKS and YYEKEE (reference sequence). V lost 4 bases, J lost 5 bases, and 13 bases lay in between. PBMCs were sourced from approximately 10 ml fresh peripheral blood. The receptor was isolated from a woman between 18 and 29 years old with Graves' hyperthyroidism. The chain links TRBV5-5 to TRBJ2-7, with D tentatively TRBD1 (6 bases). Sample: blood. CDR3 sequence reads: CASSARGGDEQYF. DNA for the CDR3: TGTGCCAGCAGCGCCAGGGGTGGCGACGAGCAGTACTTC.